This T cell receptor (beta chain) was identified in a study of molecular identifiers for immune sequencing clone quantification. For the study at large: The replicate experiment used RNA from roughly 18,000 or 92,000 naive CD8 cells. This RNA was split into five aliquots, and four of them were sequenced. Study outcomes and limitations: Clones above 20 RNA copies held over 99% of effector molecules, under 1% in naive cells.

The sample holds many counts of this clonotype. Its specificity is not known. Looked up from germline, CDR1 is SQVTM and CDR2 is ANQGSEA. CDR3 size: 17 residues. Trimming cost V 7 bases and J 0 bases; bases outside gene matches: 9. Preparation of naive CD8 libraries involved roughly 18,000 to 1,100,000 sorted cells and 10%, 30% or 50% RNA. Methods described previously, with TCR primers listed, were used for bulk TCR libraries. TCRdb called the PCR reads again in MiXCR, with one record for every CDR3 protein. The table lists under 800,000 distinct CDR3 sequences, 25% of them singletons, with around 0.78% in the top ten.

The sample taken for sequencing was naive CD8+ T cells from blood, with Jurkat cell RNA spiked in. Regarding subset: FACS-sorted CD8+CD4-CCR7+CD45RA+ naive T cells. The rearrangement joins TRBV29-1 to TRBJ2-6; 10 bases fit TRBD2. The clonotype comes from a human donor in good health. Some libraries in this study had Jurkat cell RNA spiked in. The CDR3 protein is CSAERLAGASGANVLTF. Written as DNA, the CDR3 is TGCAGCGCCGAGAGGCTAGCGGGAGCCTCTGGGGCCAACGTCCTGACTTTC.